This T cell receptor beta chain emerged from a study of CD8+ T cells in alopecia areata. From germline, CDR1 is MNHNY and CDR2 SVGAGI (reference sequence). The germline V and J ends were trimmed by 5 bases and 0 bases, with 8 bases remaining between them. The CDR3 sequence is 15 residues long. cDNA prepared by RNA extraction and subsequent reverse transcription served as the template for sequencing. Measured with immunoSEQ multiplex PCR; TCRdb has only the in-frame clones, and not every one. The sample has some 200,000 clones, less than 75% seen once. Described treatment: oral pan-JAK inhibitor, 5-10 mg twice daily. PBMCs provided sorted CD4+ and CD8+ T cells.

V gene TRBV6-6 combines with J gene TRBJ2-6; weak D call: TRBD1 (5 bases). This TCR came from a human donor with alopecia areata. Specimen: CD4+ T cells sorted from blood, collected at week 4, from a patient treated with tofacitinib. CDR3: CASSQDSSGANVLTF. For the CDR3, the DNA is TGTGCCAGCAGTCAAGACAGCTCTGGGGCCAACGTCCTGACTTTC.